This T cell receptor (beta chain) was recorded in a study of T cells after yellow fever vaccination. Study details: Fractions of limited cellularity were prepared by means of SMART-Seq v4 Ultra Low Input.

V was shortened by 0 bases and J by 0 bases, with 10 bases between the two germline ends. Germline V gene data show CDR1 as SGHRS and CDR2 as YFSETQ. CDR3 length: 16 amino acids. This clonotype has a count of ten or more. The antigen remains unidentified. General study findings and limits: Post-booster reappearance was seen for most primary-vaccination clones (about 96% CD4, around 90% CD8). FACS-sorted repertoires might harbor abundant contaminating clonotypes from the bulk population.

A process of 5'RACE template switching, which added a universal primer site and UMIs, was used to make TCR cDNA. TCRdb redid the calling of the 5' RACE reads with MiXCR, one entry per CDR3 protein. The repertoire holds 300,000 or so distinct CDR3 sequences, with around 7% as singletons. This chain joins TRBV5-1 and TRBJ2-4; no clear D gene. The sequencing here drew on PBMCs, taken roughly 46 days after the first yellow fever vaccination. This TCR derives from a man younger than 35 who received the YFV17D yellow fever vaccine. The CDR3 is CASSLESARAKNIQYF. The CDR3 nucleotides read TGCGCCAGCAGCTTGGAATCAGCGAGAGCCAAAAACATTCAGTACTTC.